The entry below gives a single TCR beta chain sequence along with its context. This sample was included in a study of control samples from healthy donors and cancer patients. Libraries were prepared by immunoSEQ multiplex PCR; TCRdb keeps only in-frame clonotypes and omits some of them. Of about 180,000 clones in the sample, roughly 94% were seen once. This CDR3 has 15 residues. CDR1 and CDR2 (germline): MNHNS, SASEGT. V was trimmed by 0 bases and J by 8 bases, leaving 17 bases between them. The sequenced material came from blood. This TCR was sampled from a woman aged 18-29 years in good health. The V gene is TRBV6-1, the J gene TRBJ2-7, with D possibly matching TRBD2 (6 bases). CDR3 DNA: TGTGCCAGCAGTGAAGCAGCCGGGACTGCCCAGAAGCAGTACTTC. It translates to CASSEAAGTAQKQYF.